Listed here are 28 T cell receptor beta chains from one sample, sequenced in a study of Ad26.COV2.S vaccination and SARS-CoV-2 variants. Stated treatment: over 15 received Ad26.COV2.S at low or high dose, single or two shots; a few received placebo; per-sample allocation not given. Samples analyzed were those drawn on day 63 after the first vaccine or placebo injection. The assay was immunoSEQ multiplex PCR, and TCRdb's table has in-frame clones only and misses some. The table has hundreds of thousands of clones, approximately 88% seen once. The material was peripheral blood, obtained in a trial of Ad26.COV2.S vaccine versus placebo. The receptors were gathered from a person aged 18-65 years who received the Ad26.COV2.S COVID-19 vaccine or a placebo.

CDR3 sequence reads: CASRGLANTGELFF. DNA for the CDR3: TGTGCCAGCCGGGGGCTAGCCAACACCGGGGAGCTGTTTTTT. The J gene is TRBJ2-2, the V gene TRBV6-4; the D call may be TRBD1 or TRBD2 (6 bases each). V was pared by 8 bases and J by 2 bases, with 12 bases between. The CDR3 is 14 amino acids. CDR1 is MRHNA, CDR2 SNTAGT, per germline.

The chain has TRBV30 and TRBJ1-6; D gene ambiguous. The V gene lost 4 bases and the J gene lost 7 bases, with 14 bases spanning the gap. The germline V gene encodes CDR1 GTSNPN and CDR2 SVGIG (reference sequence). CDR3 length: 14 amino acids. The CDR3 loop reads CAWKRFAPNSPLHF. In DNA, the CDR3 is TGTGCCTGGAAAAGGTTCGCCCCCAATTCACCCCTCCACTTT.

The chain has TRBV5-1 and TRBJ2-2; 9 nucleotides agree with TRBD1. The trim removed 4 bases at V and 6 bases at J, leaving 4 bases unmatched. This CDR3 is 14 amino acids long. The germline gives CDR1 SGHRS, CDR2 YFSETQ. The CDR3, as DNA: TGCGCCAGCAGCCGGACAGGGGATTCCGGGGAGCTGTTTTTT. Encoded protein: CASSRTGDSGELFF.

The chain employs TRBV5-6 and TRBJ2-3; D could derive from TRBD1 or TRBD2 (6 bases each). CDR1 and CDR2 from the germline V gene are SGHDT and YYEEEE. Trimming stripped 6 bases from V and 4 bases from J, with 18 bases between. This CDR3 is built from 15 residues. As DNA, the CDR3 is TGTGCCAGCAACCAAGGGGGGAGTAGTGCAGATACGCAGTATTTT. This translates into CASNQGGSSADTQYF.

This clone was counted once. The chain couples TRBV18 to TRBJ1-6; TRBD1 matches at 7 bases. The CDR3 has 16 residues. Germline loops: CDR1 KGHSH, CDR2 LQKENI. V was pared by 0 bases and J by 4 bases, with 3 bases of the junction left unmatched. The CDR3 DNA reads TGTGCCAGCTCACCACCGGGACAGCCTTATAATTCACCCCTCCACTTT. This encodes CASSPPGQPYNSPLHF.

DNA of the CDR3: TGTGCCAGCTCACCGATGGGGGATGAGACCCAGTACTTC. Translating gives CASSPMGDETQYF. V and J are TRBV18 and TRBJ2-5; tentatively, D is TRBD1 or TRBD2 (5 bases each). This CDR3 comprises 13 residues. The V and J ends lost 3 bases and 5 bases respectively, with 10 bases between them. Per the germline V gene, CDR1 is KGHSH and CDR2 is LQKENI.

V and J are TRBV6-6 and TRBJ2-2; D unresolved. The germline V and J ends were trimmed by 2 bases and 7 bases, with 5 bases remaining between them. Germline values: CDR1 MNHNY, CDR2 SVGAGI (reference sequence). The CDR3 consists of 12 residues. The CDR3 reads CASSYGGGELFF. As DNA, the CDR3 is TGTGCCAGCAGTTACGGTGGCGGGGAGCTGTTTTTT.

The gene calls are TRBV30 and TRBJ1-4; perhaps TRBD1 as D (5 bases). This CDR3 is built from 14 residues. Germline V lookup: CDR1 GTSNPN, CDR2 SVGIG (reference sequence). Trimming pared 2 bases from V and 4 bases from J, leaving 11 bases between. CDR3 loop: CAWSPKGNNEKLFF. For the CDR3, the DNA is TGTGCCTGGAGTCCGAAGGGGAATAATGAAAAACTGTTTTTT. Drawing the rest from reference TRBV30 and TRBJ1-4, the complete variable domain is SQTIHQWPATLVQPVGSPLSLECTVEGTSNPNLYWYRQAAGRGLQLLFYSVGIGQISSEVPQNLSASRPQDRQFILSSKKLLLSDSGFYLCAWSPKGNNEKLFFGSGTQLSVL.

V usage is TRBV5-6 and J usage is TRBJ2-7; no clear D gene. V was pared by 4 bases and J by 3 bases, with 11 bases between. CDR3 length equals 13 residues. Germline V lookup: CDR1 SGHDT, CDR2 YYEEEE. The CDR3 DNA is TGTGCCAGCAGCAGAGTAAGGAACTACGAGCAGTACTTC. Its protein product is CASSRVRNYEQYF.

The chain couples TRBV11-3 to TRBJ1-2, with 8 bases matching TRBD1. Germline assignment: CDR1 SGHNT and CDR2 YENEEA. The CDR3 contains 12 residues. Trimming removed 4 bases from V and 10 bases from J; junction bases left unmatched: 5. This CDR3 reads CASSSMTGDYTF. CDR3 coding DNA: TGTGCCAGCAGCTCCATGACAGGGGACTACACCTTC.

The V and J genes are TRBV5-1 and TRBJ2-1; D is perhaps TRBD2 (6 bases). V was clipped by 6 bases and J by 1 base, with 17 bases between them. From germline, CDR1 is SGHRS and CDR2 YFSETQ. This CDR3 has 16 amino acids. The chain's CDR3 is CASTIGLASSYNEQFF. CDR3 sequence (DNA): TGCGCCAGCACTATCGGGCTAGCGTCATCCTACAATGAGCAGTTCTTC.

This clone has just a few counts. In the same sample, other DNA sequences code for this CDR3. The chain has TRBV5-6 and TRBJ1-5; D perhaps matches TRBD1 (5 bases). Germline-derived CDR1 and CDR2 are SGHDT and YYEEEE. Trimming removed 4 bases from V and 1 base from J, with 15 bases in between. The CDR3 consists of 16 residues. CDR3 residues: CASSPNGAGSNQPQHF. CDR3 sequence (DNA): TGTGCCAGCAGCCCCAACGGGGCCGGCAGCAATCAGCCCCAGCATTTT.

V is TRBV5-1 and J is TRBJ2-7; D is unresolved. Germline-derived CDR1 and CDR2 are SGHRS and YFSETQ. V was cut by 10 bases and J by 4 bases, with 21 bases left in between. This CDR3 has 14 residues. CDR3 region: CASLPGRLWYEQYF. CDR3 DNA: TGCGCCTCCCTCCCCGGCAGGCTCTGGTACGAGCAGTACTTC.

The rearrangement links TRBV19 to TRBJ2-7; 8 bases agree with TRBD2. The CDR3 covers 15 residues. Losses at the gene ends were 3 bases for V and 5 bases for J; bases not matched to a gene: 9. Germline V gene lookup returns CDR1 LNHDA and CDR2 SQIVND (reference sequence). The CDR3 DNA sequence: TGTGCCAGTAGTATCCCCAGCGGGGGTACCCACGAGCAGTACTTC. Translation: CASSIPSGGTHEQYF.

The V and J genes are TRBV24-1 and TRBJ2-3, with 9 bases lining up with TRBD2. Looked up from germline, CDR1 is KGHDR and CDR2 is SFDVKD. There are 15 residues in the CDR3. V was clipped by 8 bases and J by 5 bases; unmatched bases: 10. This CDR3 reads CATKESGRNLDTQYF. CDR3 DNA: TGTGCCACCAAGGAGAGCGGGAGGAATTTAGATACGCAGTATTTT.

The J gene is TRBJ2-7, the V gene TRBV7-6; the D gene is possibly TRBD1 (5 bases). The CDR3 runs to 15 residues. Trimming took 0 bases from V and 1 from J, leaving 10 bases between them. Germline V gene data show CDR1 as SGHVS and CDR2 as FNYEAQ. The CDR3 coding sequence is TGTGCCAGCAGCTTAGCCGCAGGGCCATCCTACGAGCAGTACTTC. Its translation: CASSLAAGPSYEQYF.

The genes are TRBV19 and TRBJ1-1, with D perhaps matching TRBD1 (5 bases). In germline, CDR1 is LNHDA, CDR2 SQIVND (reference sequence). Trimming removed 7 bases from V and 1 base from J, with 19 bases in between. This CDR3 comprises 16 residues. Here the CDR3 reads CASTPSGQRPNTEAFF. Here the CDR3 DNA reads TGTGCCAGTACCCCATCAGGGCAGCGACCGAACACTGAAGCTTTCTTT.

The V and J genes are TRBV6-5 and TRBJ2-7; a weak D match, TRBD2 (6 bases). V lost 7 bases and J 0 bases, leaving 10 bases between the germline ends. The germline CDR1 and CDR2 sequences are MNHEY and SVGAGI. The CDR3 spans 13 residues. The CDR3: CASTRLVSYEQYF. CDR3 DNA: TGTGCCAGCACCCGACTAGTCTCCTACGAGCAGTACTTC.

V and J are TRBV9 and TRBJ2-1; D might be TRBD2 (6 bases). The germline V gene has CDR1 SGDLS and CDR2 YYNGEE. This CDR3 is built from 14 residues. V was cut by 6 bases and J by 6 bases, with 16 bases left in between. The CDR3 DNA reads as TGTGCCAGCACCCGGACTGGAGGGCCCAATGAGCAGTTCTTC. It specifies CASTRTGGPNEQFF.

The chain employs TRBV2 and TRBJ2-5; tentatively, D is TRBD2 (6 bases). Germline CDR1 is SNHLY and CDR2 is FYNNEI. Trimming removed 3 bases from V and 6 bases from J, with 14 bases in between. This CDR3 region has 14 residues. CDR3: CASSDLGGAKTQYF. CDR3 bases: TGTGCCAGCAGTGATTTGGGCGGGGCGAAGACCCAGTACTTC.

The CDR3 DNA reads TGTGCTAGTGGACAGTGGAACACTGAAGCTTTCTTT. It is translated as CASGQWNTEAFF. The chain employs TRBV12-5 and TRBJ1-1; unclear D gene. This CDR3 comprises 12 residues. CDR1 LGHNT and CDR2 FRNRAP come from the germline V gene. V was trimmed by 6 bases and J by 1 base, leaving 6 bases between them.

V gene TRBV5-1 combines with J gene TRBJ2-3; TRBD1 is a possible D gene (6 bases). The V end was cut by 4 bases, the J end by 0 bases, with 18 bases between. Germline lookup yields CDR1 SGHRS and CDR2 YFSETQ. The CDR3 length is 17 residues. The CDR3: CASSPPGALGSTDTQYF. In nucleotides, the CDR3 is TGCGCCAGCAGCCCCCCAGGGGCCCTCGGGAGCACAGATACGCAGTATTTT.

The gene calls are TRBV11-1 and TRBJ1-4; D remains ambiguous. The V and J ends lost 3 bases and 5 bases respectively, with 10 bases between them. In germline, CDR1 is SGHAT, CDR2 FQDESV (reference sequence). CDR3 length: 14 amino acids. The CDR3 sequence: CASSFLAINEKLFF. The DNA of the CDR3 is TGTGCCAGCAGCTTTCTGGCAATAAATGAAAAACTGTTTTTT.

V and J are TRBV5-1 and TRBJ2-3, with D perhaps TRBD1 (6 bases). Germline V gene data show CDR1 as SGHRS and CDR2 as YFSETQ. Trimming left V 0 bases short and J 3 bases short, with 11 bases between. The CDR3 is 15 amino acids. CDR3 in DNA: TGCGCCAGCAGCTTGGGACAGGTACGGACAGATACGCAGTATTTT. Protein: CASSLGQVRTDTQYF.

V gene TRBV14 combines with J gene TRBJ2-7; possibly TRBD2 for D (5 bases). This CDR3 has 16 residues. Germline V CDR1 and CDR2: SGHDN, FVKESK. V dropped 0 bases and J dropped 0 bases, with 12 bases sitting between them. In nucleotides, the CDR3 is TGTGCCAGCAGCCAAGATCGAGGACTCAGCTCCTACGAGCAGTACTTC. Amino acid sequence: CASSQDRGLSSYEQYF.

The chain combines TRBV4-2 with TRBJ2-2, with D possibly TRBD1 on 5 matching bases. The CDR3 spans 14 residues. V was pared by 0 bases and J by 5 bases, with 7 bases between. Germline V gives CDR1 LGHNA, CDR2 YNFKEQ. The CDR3 protein is CASSQDQGTGELFF. The DNA of the CDR3 is TGTGCCAGCAGCCAAGATCAGGGAACCGGGGAGCTGTTTTTT.

The chain joins TRBV5-1 to TRBJ1-2; D might be TRBD1 (5 bases). CDR1 is SGHRS and CDR2 is YFSETQ in the germline V gene. V was pared by 0 bases and J by 3 bases, with 9 bases between. The CDR3 has 14 amino acids. This CDR3 is CASSLDGGYYGYTF. The CDR3 nucleotides read TGCGCCAGCAGCTTGGACGGGGGGTACTATGGCTACACCTTC.

This chain connects TRBV9 to TRBJ1-1; possible D gene TRBD1, 6 bases. The germline gives CDR1 SGDLS, CDR2 YYNGEE. This CDR3 spans 14 amino acids. The V end lost 4 bases, the J end lost 5 bases, and 15 bases lay between the germline ends. This CDR3 is CASSLRGARTEAFF. CDR3 DNA: TGTGCCAGCAGCCTTCGGGGGGCAAGGACTGAAGCTTTCTTT.